Listed below are T cell receptor beta chains from one sample, sequenced in a study of blood T cell repertoires in COVID-19. Clones were sequenced by immunoSEQ multiplex PCR, and TCRdb holds only the in-frame ones, with some missing. The profile covers 250,000 to 300,000 clones, with 70% to 90% appearing a single time and 3.5% to 4% taken by the ten largest. What was sequenced was peripheral blood. These receptors were taken from a man between 18 and 35 years old with active or convalescent COVID-19. The CDR3 runs from the conserved cysteine through the conserved F or W. Fields, in order: D gene, clone size, CDR3 length, J gene, V gene, CDR3 protein, CDR3 DNA. The D gene is left open where the match is weak. Rows give clone size only sometimes, using once, few, many, or a class for an expanded clone.

TRBD2	.	16	TRBJ2-1	TRBV4-3	CASSQELAGSYNEQFF	TGCGCCAGCAGCCAAGAATTAGCGGGGTCCTACAATGAGCAGTTCTTC
.	few	14	TRBJ1-5	TRBV19	CASNPTESYQPQHF	TGTGCCAGTAATCCGACAGAAAGTTATCAGCCCCAGCATTTT
TRBD1	once	14	TRBJ2-7	TRBV10-1	CATYDRGLPFEQYF	TGCGCCACCTATGACAGGGGCTTACCCTTCGAGCAGTACTTC
.	.	13	TRBJ2-1	TRBV7-9	CASSLALSGEQFF	TGTGCCAGCAGCTTAGCTTTATCGGGTGAGCAGTTCTTC
.	.	13	TRBJ1-1	TRBV12-3/TRBV12-4	CASSPRGFTEAFF	TGTGCCAGCAGTCCGCGGGGGTTCACTGAAGCTTTCTTT
.	.	14	TRBJ1-2	TRBV11-2	CASSLSWAGDGYTF	TGTGCCAGCAGCTTATCTTGGGCAGGGGATGGCTACACCTTC
.	.	16	TRBJ1-5	TRBV30	CAWSKGDSHSNQPQHF	TGTGCCTGGAGTAAGGGTGACAGTCATAGCAATCAGCCCCAGCATTTT
TRBD1	.	17	TRBJ1-5	TRBV28	CASNSGQGLGSNQPQHF	TGTGCCAGCAACTCGGGACAGGGGCTGGGGAGCAATCAGCCCCAGCATTTT
.	.	14	TRBJ2-2	TRBV5-1	CASSLSVSAGELFF	TGCGCCAGCAGCTTGAGCGTTTCGGCCGGGGAGCTGTTTTTT
.	.	16	TRBJ2-3	TRBV28	CASSSPLEGYTDTQYF	TGTGCCAGCAGCTCCCCTCTGGAGGGGTACACAGATACGCAGTATTTT
.	.	15	TRBJ2-4	TRBV11-3	CASSLVQGAKNIQYF	TGTGCCAGCAGCTTAGTCCAGGGGGCCAAAAACATTCAGTACTTC
.	few	15	TRBJ2-3	TRBV27	CASSLSGALTDTQYF	TGTGCCAGCAGTTTATCGGGGGCCCTCACAGATACGCAGTATTTT
.	.	14	TRBJ2-7	TRBV28	CASSWSDGSYEQYF	TGTGCCAGCAGTTGGAGCGACGGCTCCTACGAGCAGTACTTC
.	.	16	TRBJ2-1	TRBV5-1	CASSFYPTDSYNEQFF	TGCGCCAGCAGCTTTTACCCAACGGACAGCTACAATGAGCAGTTCTTC
.	.	13	TRBJ2-5	TRBV15	CATSRDAEETQYF	TGTGCCACCAGCAGAGATGCGGAAGAGACCCAGTACTTC
TRBD2	.	16	TRBJ2-3	TRBV7-3	CASSPISGGTQGTQYF	TGTGCCAGCAGCCCCATTAGCGGGGGAACACAAGGGACGCAGTATTTT
.	.	15	TRBJ2-3	TRBV30	CAWDRRQGGADTQYF	TGTGCCTGGGACCGGCGCCAGGGGGGCGCAGATACGCAGTATTTT
TRBD1	.	14	TRBJ2-7	TRBV19	CASRRDRASYEQYF	TGTGCCAGTAGAAGGGACAGGGCGTCCTACGAGCAGTACTTC
.	.	14	TRBJ1-1	TRBV19	CASTLGRSDTEAFF	TGTGCCAGTACCTTGGGGAGATCCGACACTGAAGCTTTCTTT
.	.	13	TRBJ2-2	TRBV6-8	CASIIDDTGELFF	TGTGCCAGCATTATAGATGACACCGGGGAGCTGTTTTTT
TRBD2	few	15	TRBJ2-7	TRBV6-5	CASSYARTSSYEQYF	TGTGCCAGCAGTTACGCAAGGACTAGCTCCTACGAGCAGTACTTC
.	few	14	TRBJ1-2	TRBV28	CASRAVTANYGYTF	TGTGCCAGCAGGGCAGTAACAGCTAACTATGGCTACACCTTC
TRBD1	.	16	TRBJ1-2	TRBV6-5	CASSYSATGGNYGYTF	TGTGCCAGCAGTTACTCGGCCACAGGGGGAAACTATGGCTACACCTTC
TRBD1	once	16	TRBJ1-2	TRBV24-1	CATSDPRTGGRDGYTF	TGTGCCACCAGTGACCCTCGGACAGGGGGTAGGGATGGCTACACCTTC
.	.	14	TRBJ1-1	TRBV7-9	CASSQKGVNTEAFF	TGTGCCAGCAGTCAGAAAGGGGTGAACACTGAAGCTTTCTTT
TRBD2	.	14	TRBJ2-2	TRBV27	CASSPGTSTGELFF	TGTGCCAGCAGTCCCGGGACTAGCACCGGGGAGCTGTTTTTT
.	.	14	TRBJ2-1	TRBV10-3	CAISETGAFDEQFF	TGTGCCATCAGTGAGACGGGAGCATTCGATGAGCAGTTCTTC
TRBD1	.	13	TRBJ2-7	TRBV5-1	CASSLGQVNEQYF	TGCGCCAGCAGCTTAGGACAGGTCAACGAGCAGTACTTC
.	.	14	TRBJ1-6	TRBV5-4	CASTVDLRDSPLHF	TGTGCCAGCACTGTAGACCTGAGGGATTCACCCCTCCACTTT
.	.	16	TRBJ2-3	TRBV27	CASSPPWGGRTDTQYF	TGTGCCAGCAGTCCCCCCTGGGGGGGCCGCACAGATACGCAGTATTTT
.	once	12	TRBJ2-7	TRBV5-4	CASSLSRSEQYF	TGTGCCAGCAGCTTGTCGCGTTCCGAGCAGTACTTC
.	.	14	TRBJ1-4	TRBV4-3	CASSQAIGDEKLFF	TGCGCCAGCAGCCAAGCTATAGGAGATGAAAAACTGTTTTTT
TRBD2	.	16	TRBJ2-2	TRBV9	CASSVGTSGLYGELFF	TGTGCCAGCAGCGTAGGGACTAGCGGGTTATACGGGGAGCTGTTTTTT
TRBD1	once	15	TRBJ1-5	TRBV15	CATSTLDRDNQPQHF	TGTGCCACCAGCACTTTGGACAGGGACAATCAGCCCCAGCATTTT
.	.	14	TRBJ1-2	TRBV6-5	CASTAGGARDGYTF	TGTGCCTCCACCGCGGGGGGTGCAAGGGATGGCTACACCTTC